Following are 28 T cell receptor beta chains from one sample sequenced in a study of T cell repertoires in cytomegalovirus infection. Each CDR3 protein gets one entry after TCRdb re-called the reads with MiXCR. The table shows about 770,000 distinct CDR3 sequences, with 25% to 30% occurring only once. These receptors are not linked to any known antigen. The specimen comprised cultured CD8+ T cells from PBMCs, sampled from culture after CMV antigen stimulation. These receptor sequences come from a human donor in good health (CMV status not recorded). Some clones in this sample may be carry-over from other donors' samples.

The chain employs TRBV6-2 or TRBV6-3 and TRBJ1-6; no clear D gene. This CDR3 comprises 14 residues. The V gene's germline CDR1 is MNHEY and CDR2 SVGEGT. V shed 2 bases and J shed 5 bases, with 7 bases lying between them. The CDR3, as DNA: TGTGCCAGCAGTTACGCCCACAATAATTCACCCCTCCACTTT. Protein product: CASSYAHNNSPLHF.

V usage is TRBV2 and J usage is TRBJ2-7; no definite D call. The V gene's germline CDR1 is SNHLY and CDR2 FYNNEI. V was shortened by 7 bases and J by 3 bases, with 10 bases between the two germline ends. CDR3 length equals 12 residues. CDR3: CASKGTYYEQYF. The CDR3 region has the DNA TGTGCCAGCAAGGGCACTTACTACGAGCAGTACTTC. Variable domain in full (rest from reference TRBV2 and TRBJ2-7): EPEVTQTPSHQVTQMGQEVILRCVPISNHLYFYWYRQILGQKVEFLVSFYNNEISEKSEIFDDQFSVERPDGSNFTLKIRSTKLEDSAMYFCASKGTYYEQYFGPGTRLTVT.

This chain uses TRBV7-8 with TRBJ2-6; 7 nucleotides align to TRBD1. V shed 8 bases and J 2 bases; nucleotides not matched to a gene: 3. The CDR3 contains 14 residues. Germline loops: CDR1 SGHVS, CDR2 FQNEAQ. The CDR3 protein is CASVQGAGANVLTF. The DNA of the CDR3 is TGTGCCAGCGTCCAGGGGGCTGGGGCCAACGTCCTGACTTTC.

This clonotype has just a few counts. The chain recombines TRBV5-3 with TRBJ1-2; 8 bases are shared with TRBD1. TRBV5-3 is sorted into the ORF group, with uncertain function. CDR3 length: 15 residues. V trimming: 5 bases; J trimming: 4 bases; junction bases outside the gene matches: 10. The CDR3 protein is CARRTGTGLAYGYTF. The CDR3 nucleotides are TGTGCCAGAAGAACAGGGACAGGCTTAGCCTATGGCTACACCTTC.

This chain joins TRBV5-4 and TRBJ2-1, with TRBD1 identical over 10 bases. This CDR3 is built from 14 residues. The junction had 4 bases not matched to a gene; V was cut back by 3 bases and J by 7 bases. The germline V gene encodes CDR1 SGHNT and CDR2 YYREEE (reference sequence). As DNA, the CDR3 is TGTGCCAGCAGCTGGACAGGGGGATCAAATGAGCAGTTCTTC. This gives the protein CASSWTGGSNEQFF. The variable domain in full, completed from reference TRBV5-4 and TRBJ2-1, reads ETGVTQSPTHLIKTRGQQVTLRCSSQSGHNTVSWYQQALGQGPQFIFQYYREEENGRGNFPPRFSGLQFPNYSSELNVNALELDDSALYLCASSWTGGSNEQFFGPGTRLTVL.

V is TRBV7-9 and J is TRBJ1-5; D perhaps matches TRBD1 (5 bases). The germline V gene encodes CDR1 SEHNR and CDR2 FQNEAQ (reference sequence). Trimming took 5 bases from V and 0 from J, leaving 20 bases between them. The CDR3 loop spans 18 amino acids. The CDR3 DNA reads TGTGCCAGCAGCGCCGAAGAAGGACAAACTTATAGCAATCAGCCCCAGCATTTT. Residues: CASSAEEGQTYSNQPQHF. The complete variable domain, with remaining parts taken from reference TRBV7-9 and TRBJ1-5, reads DTGVSQNPRHKITKRGQNVTFRCDPISEHNRLYWYRQTLGQGPEFLTYFQNEAQLEKSRLLSDRFSAERPKGSFSTLEIQRTEQGDSAMYLCASSAEEGQTYSNQPQHFGDGTRLSIL.

The V and J genes are TRBV6-1 and TRBJ2-3, with 10 bases lining up with TRBD2. The V gene end was trimmed by 5 bases and the J gene end by 5 bases; junction bases not matched to a gene: 7. Per germline, CDR1 MNHNS and CDR2 SASEGT. The CDR3 length is 15 residues. The chain's CDR3 is CASSYLAGGQDTQYF. The CDR3 coding sequence is TGTGCCAGCAGTTATTTAGCGGGGGGCCAAGATACGCAGTATTTT.

The chain carries TRBV6-1 and TRBJ2-4, with D possibly TRBD2 on 5 matching bases. The CDR3 spans 16 residues. Germline CDR1 and CDR2: MNHNS and SASEGT. V was clipped by 4 bases and J by 0 bases, with 13 bases between them. The CDR3 spells CASSGMEVLAKNIQYF. DNA of the CDR3: TGTGCCAGCAGTGGAATGGAGGTCCTAGCCAAAAACATTCAGTACTTC.

V gene TRBV5-5 combines with J gene TRBJ1-1; the D is unclear. This CDR3 comprises 15 residues. The germline V gene encodes CDR1 SGHKS and CDR2 YYEKEE (reference sequence). V was cut by 2 bases and J by 3 bases, with 14 bases left in between. The CDR3 loop reads CASSLSGVRDTEAFF. The CDR3 nucleotides are TGTGCCAGCAGCTTAAGCGGAGTCCGGGACACTGAAGCTTTCTTT.

This chain connects TRBV12-3 or TRBV12-4 to TRBJ2-3, with a tentative D call TRBD2 (7 bases). CDR3 length: 14 residues. V was cut by 8 bases and J by 2 bases, with 14 bases left in between. Here the CDR3 DNA reads TGTGCCAGCGCGGGGGCCGGATTCACAGATACGCAGTATTTT. Its protein product is CASAGAGFTDTQYF.

This clonotype has just a few counts. CDR3 DNA sequence: TGCGCCAGCAGCCAAGTAAGCGGGGAGACCTACGAGCAGTACTTC. It is translated as CASSQVSGETYEQYF. This chain connects TRBV4-1 to TRBJ2-7, with 7 bases that match TRBD2. Looked up from germline, CDR1 is MGHRA and CDR2 is YSYEKL. The CDR3 loop spans 15 amino acids. The V gene end was trimmed by 1 base and the J gene end by 2 bases; junction bases not matched to a gene: 5.

This chain links TRBV12-3 or TRBV12-4 with TRBJ2-7; D possibly uses TRBD1 or TRBD2 (5 bases each). CDR3 length: 15 amino acids. The V gene lost 9 bases and the J gene lost 2 bases, with 20 bases spanning the gap. The chain's CDR3 is CASLTTGGPTYEQYF. The CDR3 DNA follows: TGTGCCAGTCTAACTACAGGAGGACCCACCTACGAGCAGTACTTC.

There are a few counts of this clonotype. This chain links TRBV19 with TRBJ2-2; tentatively, D is TRBD1 or TRBD2 (6 bases each). This CDR3 has 13 residues. Germline V CDR1 and CDR2: LNHDA, SQIVND (reference sequence). With 9 bases removed from V and 4 bases from J, the gap between germline ends came to 12 bases. CDR3 in DNA: TGTGCCAGCGGCGGAGGGGGCACCGGGGAGCTGTTTTTT. Its protein product is CASGGGGTGELFF.

This clonotype appeared a few times. The chain combines TRBV19 with TRBJ1-2; D is unresolved. The CDR3 length is 13 residues. Germline V gene data show CDR1 as LNHDA and CDR2 as SQIVND (reference sequence). V was clipped by 1 base and J by 8 bases, with 11 bases between them. CDR3 sequence reads: CASSIVEGLGYTF. CDR3 nucleotides: TGTGCCAGTAGTATAGTTGAAGGCCTCGGCTACACCTTC.

The V gene is TRBV12-3 or TRBV12-4, the J gene TRBJ2-7; TRBD1 agrees at 7 bases. The CDR3 is 15 amino acids. V lost 6 bases to trimming and J lost 3 bases; unmatched junction nucleotides: 11. The CDR3 DNA is TGTGCCAGCAGCCCTATACCGGGACAGCACTACGAGCAGTACTTC. Protein: CASSPIPGQHYEQYF.

This chain uses TRBV27 with TRBJ1-1, with D possibly matching TRBD1 (6 bases). The CDR3 sequence is 14 residues long. Germline CDR1 reads MNHEY; CDR2 reads SMNVEV (reference sequence). V dropped 2 bases and J dropped 5 bases, with 12 bases sitting between them. The CDR3 sequence is CASSLLPGATEAFF. The CDR3 bases are TGTGCCAGCAGTTTACTACCAGGGGCAACTGAAGCTTTCTTT.

This clonotype was detected only a few times. V and J are TRBV7-6 and TRBJ2-7; D remains unclear. The V and J ends lost 6 bases and 7 bases respectively, with 22 bases between them. The germline V gene encodes CDR1 SGHVS and CDR2 FNYEAQ. The CDR3 sequence is 15 residues long. The CDR3 protein is CASSLLASRFDEQYF. CDR3 in DNA: TGTGCCAGCAGTTTACTGGCTTCGAGATTCGATGAGCAGTACTTC.

V usage is TRBV6-6 and J usage is TRBJ2-5; either TRBD1 or TRBD2 may supply D (5 bases each). The CDR3 is made up of 15 amino acids. The ends were cut back, 1 base at V and 5 bases at J, with 14 bases in the middle. CDR1 and CDR2 (germline): MNHNY, SVGAGI (reference sequence). CDR3 residues: CASSYWDPQRETQYF. In DNA form, the CDR3 reads TGTGCCAGCAGTTACTGGGACCCCCAACGGGAGACCCAGTACTTC.

This clonotype was counted at least ten times. V and J are TRBV12-3 or TRBV12-4 and TRBJ1-2; D gene unclear. The CDR3 sequence is 13 residues long. V was pared by 5 bases and J by 8 bases, with 15 bases between. The CDR3 is CASSTHFAEGYTF. DNA of the CDR3: TGTGCCAGCAGTACCCACTTCGCGGAGGGCTACACCTTC.

This clonotype has more than one count but fewer than ten. The chain is built from TRBV12-5 and TRBJ2-5; TRBD2 might be the D (5 bases). Germline lookup yields CDR1 LGHNT and CDR2 FRNRAP. This CDR3 has 14 residues. V lost 4 bases, J lost 5 bases, and 14 bases lay in between. CDR3 nucleotide sequence: TGTGCTAGTGGTTCTTCAGAGGGCGGGGAGACCCAGTACTTC. It yields the protein CASGSSEGGETQYF.

This clonotype has more than one count but fewer than ten. The CDR3 DNA follows: TGTGCCACTACACTCGGGACAGGGAGGACAGATACGCAGTATTTT. This gives the protein CATTLGTGRTDTQYF. The chain carries TRBV7-9 and TRBJ2-3; 9 nucleotides agree with TRBD1. This CDR3 is built from 15 residues. J gave up 3 bases and V 10 bases, and 11 bases lay outside the gene matches. CDR1 is SEHNR, CDR2 FQNEAQ, per germline (reference sequence).

The chain has TRBV11-1 and TRBJ1-2, with 7 bases lining up with TRBD1. The CDR3 runs 15 residues. Germline CDR1 reads SGHAT; CDR2 reads FQDESV (reference sequence). The V segment lost 5 bases and the J segment 7 bases; nucleotides outside the gene matches: 13. The CDR3 coding sequence is TGTGCCAGCAGCCTCCTCCCGACAGGGTGGATTGGCTACACCTTC. Protein product: CASSLLPTGWIGYTF.

The genes are TRBV12-3 or TRBV12-4 and TRBJ2-3; TRBD2 matches at 9 bases. V was pared by 3 bases and J by 5 bases, with 3 bases of the junction left unmatched. There are 14 residues in the CDR3. CDR3 DNA sequence: TGTGCCAGCAGTTTTGCGGGGGGGCAAGATACGCAGTATTTT. Amino acid sequence: CASSFAGGQDTQYF.

This clonotype was observed a handful of times. This chain joins TRBV29-1 and TRBJ2-3; D call uncertain. CDR3 length: 13 amino acids. Germline V gene lookup returns CDR1 SQVTM and CDR2 ANQGSEA. The V end lost 2 bases, the J end lost 2 bases, and 8 bases lay between the germline ends. The CDR3 sequence: CSVEFTNTDTQYF. The CDR3, as DNA: TGCAGCGTTGAATTTACGAACACAGATACGCAGTATTTT.

This clonotype was observed a few times. This chain connects TRBV12-5 to TRBJ2-1; D not resolved. The CDR3 length is 15 residues. CDR1 and CDR2 from the germline V gene are LGHNT and FRNRAP. Trimming stripped 5 bases from V and 1 base from J, with 12 bases between. The CDR3 DNA sequence: TGTGCTAGTGGTGCGTGGGGTACATCCTACAATGAGCAGTTCTTC. This translates into CASGAWGTSYNEQFF.

This clonotype was detected only a few times. The genes are TRBV5-1 and TRBJ1-1; the match to TRBD1 covers 7 bases. Germline V gene lookup returns CDR1 SGHRS and CDR2 YFSETQ. V was clipped by 4 bases and J by 5 bases; unmatched bases: 5. The CDR3 covers 13 residues. The CDR3 protein is CASSGDRVTEAFF. The DNA of the CDR3 is TGCGCCAGCAGCGGTGACAGGGTAACTGAAGCTTTCTTT.

The genes are TRBV19 and TRBJ2-2; D gene ambiguous. V was pared by 2 bases and J by 6 bases, with 7 bases between. Germline V gene lookup returns CDR1 LNHDA and CDR2 SQIVND (reference sequence). The CDR3 length is 13 residues. CDR3 sequence (DNA): TGTGCCAGTAGTATACCCCCTTCCGGGGAGCTGTTTTTT. It specifies CASSIPPSGELFF.

The chain joins TRBV15 to TRBJ2-1; D may be TRBD2 (7 bases). The V and J ends lost 0 bases and 4 bases respectively, with 13 bases between them. The length of the CDR3 is 16 residues. Germline CDR1 is LNHNV and CDR2 is YYDKDF (reference sequence). For the CDR3, the DNA is TGTGCCACCAGCAGAGATAGGGGGGGGGCATACAATGAGCAGTTCTTC. This codes for CATSRDRGGAYNEQFF.